Here is one TCR beta chain with its context. The sample is drawn from a study of OX40 agonist ivuxolimab in advanced cancers. This CDR3 has 15 residues. After removal of 6 bases from V and 3 bases from J, the junction contained 11 bases not matched to a gene. Germline V CDR1 and CDR2: SGHRS, YFSETQ. Libraries were prepared by immunoSEQ multiplex PCR; TCRdb keeps only in-frame clonotypes and omits some of them. This sample carries approximately 70,000 clones, about 88% of them seen once, and the ten largest clones take over 0.25%. This receptor was obtained from an adult with an advanced solid tumor such as melanoma, head and neck, liver or kidney cancer. Here the sequenced sample was CD4+ or CD8+ T cells sorted from blood, taken in a trial of the OX40 agonist ivuxolimab. This chain joins TRBV5-1 and TRBJ2-5; 7 bases are a match to TRBD2. The CDR3 sequence is CASILGGRSEETQYF. In DNA form, the CDR3 reads TGCGCCAGCATTCTTGGCGGGAGATCGGAAGAGACCCAGTACTTC.